What follows describes a single T cell receptor (beta chain). Authors' processing steps: Amplification with reference gene primers provided the estimates of nucleated cell counts. Assay used: immunoSEQ multiplex PCR; TCRdb lists only in-frame clones, some missing. V, J and clone size are taken as reported in that table, and D and trimming were inferred from the DNA itself. This table has about 87,000 clones, about 87% appearing once. CDR3 length equals 14 residues. Germline V gives CDR1 SGHDT, CDR2 YYEEEE. The germline V and J ends were trimmed by 3 bases and 0 bases, with 9 bases remaining between them. The sample is drawn from a study of blood T cell repertoires in COVID-19. On the study more broadly: Whether acute or convalescent, the COVID-19 samples came from the United States, Italy and Spain. T cells, B-cell-depleted T cells, or PBMCs provided the cDNA or gDNA that served as material.

This clonotype originated in a man between 40 and 49 years old with acute or convalescent COVID-19. The specimen sequenced was peripheral blood. The chain links TRBV5-6 to TRBJ1-2; a weak D match, TRBD1 (6 bases). The CDR3 is CASSSTGTNYGYTF. The CDR3 nucleotides are TGTGCCAGCAGCTCTACAGGGACTAACTATGGCTACACCTTC. Filled out from reference TRBV5-6 and TRBJ1-2, the complete variable domain reads DAGVTQSPTHLIKTRGQQVTLRCSPKSGHDTVSWYQQALGQGPQFIFQYYEEEERQRGNFPDRFSGHQFPNYSSELNVNALLLGDSALYLCASSSTGTNYGYTFGSGTRLTVV.